Following are 18 T cell receptor beta chains from one sample sequenced in a study of blood T cells in healthy people across ages. Then a second PCR, running about 7 to 11 cycles, was carried out with a sample-barcoded 5' primer and a J-beta primer mix. TCRdb reprocessed the 5' RACE reads with MiXCR, giving one entry per CDR3 protein. The repertoire has hundreds of thousands of distinct CDR3 sequences, roughly 26% of them found once; the top ten carry approximately 30%. Sequencing was done on a sample of blood. These receptors were collected from a woman aged 70-85 years in good health.

DNA for the CDR3: TGCGCCAGCAGTTATTACGGGAGTTACAATGAGCAGTTCTTC. Amino acid sequence: CASSYYGSYNEQFF. This chain joins TRBV5-1 and TRBJ2-1; the D gene is possibly TRBD2 (6 bases). The germline V gene encodes CDR1 SGHRS and CDR2 YFSETQ. CDR3 length equals 14 residues. The V end lost 5 bases, the J end lost 4 bases, and 13 bases lay between the germline ends.

V and J are TRBV5-1 and TRBJ2-4; possibly TRBD1 for D (6 bases). Germline values: CDR1 SGHRS, CDR2 YFSETQ. Between the trimmed V and J ends, which lost 3 bases and 0 bases, there was a span of 13 bases. This CDR3 has 16 residues. CDR3 coding DNA: TGCGCCAGCAGCTCCGGGACAACTATAGCCAAAAACATTCAGTACTTC. As protein: CASSSGTTIAKNIQYF.

V and J are TRBV15 and TRBJ2-7; tentatively, D is TRBD1 (6 bases). CDR3 length: 12 amino acids. Looked up from germline, CDR1 is LNHNV and CDR2 is YYDKDF (reference sequence). The ends were cut back, 8 bases at V and 6 bases at J, with 14 bases in the middle. The CDR3 DNA sequence: TGTGCCACCGGAATAGGGGGTGGCGAGCAGTACTTC. It encodes CATGIGGGEQYF.

This clonotype has only a few counts. The rearrangement joins TRBV5-1 to TRBJ2-5; 11 positions match TRBD1. The end of the DNA is better explained by TRBJ2-1, so the J call may be wrong. CDR3 length: 19 amino acids. Germline CDR1 reads SGHRS; CDR2 reads YFSETQ. The DNA of the CDR3 is TGCGCCAGCAGCTTCACGGACAGGGGGCGAAAGCGGGCTAGCGATGAGCAGTTCTTC. Translation: CASSFTDRGRKRASDEQFF.

The chain recombines TRBV12-3 or TRBV12-4 with TRBJ1-1; D ambiguous. The CDR3 has 14 amino acids. Between the trimmed V and J ends, which lost 6 bases and 1 base, there was a span of 12 bases. CDR3 in DNA: TGTGCCAGCAGATCGAAGGCGCGGAACACTGAAGCTTTCTTT. The encoded protein is CASRSKARNTEAFF.

This clonotype was seen more than once but under ten times. This rearrangement joins TRBV28 to TRBJ1-3, with D uncertain. This CDR3 spans 18 amino acids. Per germline, CDR1 MDHEN and CDR2 SYDVKM. Trimming removed 1 base from V and 4 bases from J, with 20 bases in between. Written as DNA, the CDR3 is TGTGCCAGCAGTTTATATCTCCGGGCGGGAGGGTCCGGAAACACCATATATTTT. Translated, it gives CASSLYLRAGGSGNTIYF.

This clonotype was seen a few times. This rearrangement joins TRBV2 to TRBJ1-3; D gene ambiguous. The germline V gene encodes CDR1 SNHLY and CDR2 FYNNEI. CDR3 length: 14 amino acids. Trimming cost V 5 bases and J 0 bases, with 8 bases left between them. The CDR3 nucleotides read TGTGCCAGCAGTCCACGGACCTCTGGAAACACCATATATTTT. This gives the protein CASSPRTSGNTIYF.

The chain employs TRBV6-2 or TRBV6-3 and TRBJ2-1, with a possible D match to TRBD2 (7 bases). Trimming took 6 bases from V and 4 from J, leaving 28 bases between them. The CDR3 extends over 19 amino acids. CDR1 and CDR2 from the germline V gene are MNHEY and SVGEGT. CDR3 amino acids: CASSHGSWAGAGEYNEQFF. In nucleotides, the CDR3 is TGTGCCAGCAGCCACGGGTCTTGGGCGGGGGCCGGAGAATACAATGAGCAGTTCTTC.

The chain is built from TRBV7-9 and TRBJ2-5; weak D call: TRBD2 (5 bases). Trimming stripped 9 bases from V and 6 bases from J, with 17 bases between. This CDR3 has 13 amino acids. CDR1 and CDR2 (germline): SEHNR, FQNEAQ (reference sequence). CDR3: CASEEKSGKTQYF. DNA for the CDR3: TGTGCCAGTGAAGAGAAGAGCGGAAAGACCCAGTACTTC.

The genes are TRBV5-1 and TRBJ2-5; D perhaps matches TRBD1 (6 bases). The CDR3 is made up of 15 amino acids. CDR1 is SGHRS, CDR2 YFSETQ, per germline. Trimming took 3 bases from V and 5 from J, leaving 17 bases between them. For the CDR3, the DNA is TGCGCCAGCAGCTGGGTATCAGGGGCGGAGGAGACCCAGTACTTC. It codes for CASSWVSGAEETQYF.

The gene calls are TRBV20-1 and TRBJ1-5; 7 bases map to TRBD1. V lost 0 bases to trimming and J lost 6 bases; unmatched junction nucleotides: 5. The CDR3 runs to 14 residues. Germline loops: CDR1 DFQATT, CDR2 SNEGSKA (reference sequence). CDR3 residues: CSARDNNRGQPQHF. For the CDR3, the DNA is TGCAGTGCTAGAGATAATAACAGGGGTCAGCCCCAGCATTTT.

This chain joins TRBV4-3 and TRBJ1-5; D gene unclear. Germline V lookup: CDR1 LGHNA, CDR2 YSLEER. Trimming took 0 bases from V and 2 from J, leaving 2 bases between them. The CDR3 length is 13 residues. This chain's CDR3 is CASSQERNQPQHF. CDR3 DNA: TGCGCCAGCAGCCAAGAACGCAATCAGCCCCAGCATTTT.

This clonotype came up a few times. The V call is TRBV29-1, the J call TRBJ2-5; D is uncertain. The J call may be in error: the DNA end matches TRBJ2-1 better. This CDR3 spans 11 amino acids. In germline, CDR1 is SQVTM, CDR2 ANQGSEA. CDR3 coding DNA: TGCAGCGTTGCGGACCTTAGTGAGCAGTTCTTC. This codes for CSVADLSEQFF.

V gene TRBV7-3 combines with J gene TRBJ2-7; weak D call: TRBD1 (6 bases). This CDR3 has 15 residues. Between the trimmed V and J ends, which lost 5 bases and 2 bases, there was a span of 16 bases. Germline loops: CDR1 SGHTA, CDR2 FQGTGA. The CDR3 sequence: CASSPGGTGTYEQYF. CDR3 DNA sequence: TGTGCCAGCAGCCCAGGTGGCACAGGGACCTACGAGCAGTACTTC.

This chain joins TRBV28 and TRBJ2-2; 9 bases match TRBD2. Germline values: CDR1 MDHEN, CDR2 SYDVKM. There are 19 residues in the CDR3. CDR3 residues: CARSMGSGRPRVVTGELFF. In nucleotides, the CDR3 is TGTGCTCGCTCCATGGGGAGCGGGAGGCCCCGGGTAGTCACCGGGGAGCTGTTTTTT. Full variable domain (rest looked up from reference TRBV28 and TRBJ2-2): DVKVTQSSRYLVKRTGEKVFLECVQDMDHENMFWYRQDPGLGLRLIYFSYDVKMKEKGDIPEGYSVSREKKERFSLILESASTNQTSMYLCARSMGSGRPRVVTGELFFGEGSRLTVL.

The chain recombines TRBV25-1 with TRBJ2-5; D may be TRBD1 (6 bases). The length of the CDR3 is 14 residues. The V end lost 2 bases, the J end lost 5 bases, and 12 bases lay between the germline ends. The germline gives CDR1 MGHDK, CDR2 SYGVNS. The CDR3 DNA reads TGTGCCAGCAGTGAACCTTCAGGGGTTGAGACCCAGTACTTC. Amino acid sequence: CASSEPSGVETQYF.

The V call is TRBV7-2, the J call TRBJ2-5; 8 bases fit TRBD1. This CDR3 comprises 14 residues. CDR1 is SGHTA, CDR2 FQGNSA, per germline. V was pared by 1 base and J by 5 bases, with 3 bases of the junction left unmatched. This chain's CDR3 is CASSLETGGETQYF. CDR3 nucleotide sequence: TGTGCCAGCAGCTTAGAAACAGGGGGTGAGACCCAGTACTTC.

The V call is TRBV5-1, the J call TRBJ2-6; 8 positions agree with TRBD1. After removal of 6 bases from V and 0 bases from J, the junction contained 5 bases not matched to a gene. Per the germline V gene, CDR1 is SGHRS and CDR2 is YFSETQ. The CDR3 sequence is 16 residues long. The CDR3 is CASKRQGNSGANVLTF. The CDR3 nucleotides are TGCGCCAGCAAAAGACAGGGGAACTCTGGGGCCAACGTCCTGACTTTC. Using reference TRBV5-1 and TRBJ2-6 for the parts outside the CDR3, the full variable domain is KAGVTQTPRYLIKTRGQQVTLSCSPISGHRSVSWYQQTPGQGLQFLFEYFSETQRNKGNFPGRFSGRQFSNSRSEMNVSTLELGDSALYLCASKRQGNSGANVLTFGAGSRLTVL.